This TCR beta chain was profiled in a study of graft-versus-host responses after intestinal transplantation (dated by TCRdb to the early 2020s). Notes on the research overall: The transplants that recipients received were multivisceral, liver-intestinal, or isolated intestinal. The cohort enrolled 24 intestinal transplant recipients including one retransplant, and a few patients lacking pretransplant specimens were excluded. A peak of at least 4% donor T cells among recipient peripheral blood mononuclear cells was the definition used for donor T cell macrochimerism. Instead of going to the commercial service, samples from a few later patients were sequenced in-house on an Illumina MiSeq and processed with MiXCR. To identify alloreactive clones, pre-transplant mixed lymphocyte reaction products were sequenced and then compared with unstimulated pre-transplant donor and recipient T cells. After intestinal transplantation, graft-versus-host and host-versus-graft alloreactive T cell clones in the graft, circulation and bone marrow were tracked using bulk TCR-beta CDR3 sequencing. All recipients received anti-thymocyte globulin induction followed by maintenance tacrolimus and steroids for two to four years.

Libraries came from the immunoSEQ multiplex PCR assay. For most patients, genomic DNA was isolated using the Qiagen DNeasy Blood and Tissue Kit and was shipped frozen to Adaptive Biotechnologies for TCR sequencing. Adaptive Biotechnologies carried out high-throughput TCR-beta CDR3 sequencing of genomic DNA for most patients. The paper's data handling went like this. TCR sequencing data for over 15 patients were retrieved from Adaptive's ImmunoSEQ software; a few other patients were processed with MiXCR and VDJtools. To correct CD4 versus CD8 sorting errors, any sequence found in both subsets at a frequency ratio below 5:1 was removed. CDR3 nucleotide sequences shared between donor and recipient were removed because their origin could not be assigned. Alloreactive clones required at least 2-fold expansion over unstimulated cells and minimum CFSE-low frequency of 0.002% (template counts) or 0.001% (read counts). Clones detected in sequenced pre-transplant spleen, lymph node, or MLR CFSE-low populations of the donor or recipient were defined as mappable. Cumulative frequency of alloreactive clones was calculated as a percentage of all sequences weighted by copy number. TCRdb mirrors the immuneACCESS table, restricted to in-frame sequences. Some clones are absent from its copies; in checked studies, under half trace to an unresolved V gene, and the reason for the others is unknown. The V and J calls and clone size come from that table; D and trimming were worked out from the DNA. This sample comprises tens of thousands of clones, roughly 89% of them detected only once. The biggest ten clones account for roughly 0.1% of the sample.

Comments on this clone: No antigen is known for it. No much larger clone exists at a distance of one base, and base qualities are not known.

At the junction V is shortened by 4 bases and J by 2 bases; bases outside the gene matches: 8. Including cysteine and phenylalanine, the CDR3 has 15 amino acids. The retained sequence is limited to the CDR3, 45 bases, with the frame set at the first base. CDR1 and CDR2, per the germline V gene, are SGHDT and YYEEEE. In the paper's terms, the time point label means: cells obtained before transplantation from donor or recipient. CD3+CD4+ and CD3+CD8+ populations were FACS-sorted from unstimulated pre-transplant donor and recipient cells taken from spleen or lymph nodes. Overall study outcomes, separate from this receptor: GvH clones were detected in recipient bone marrow, and some of these GvH clones were observed earlier in ileal mucosa or blood, consistent with an intestinal mucosal origin. Early after transplant, declines in HvG clones were associated with peak levels of circulating GvH clones. The conclusions were limited by the relatively low number and heterogeneity of the intestinal transplant patients. In the allografts of patients with donor T cell macrochimerism, GvH to HvG T cell clonal ratios were high.

The TCR was taken from a human donor who received an intestinal transplant. The source material was unstimulated CD4+ T cells sorted from spleen or lymph node cells, sampled before intestinal transplant. Recombination joined TRBV5-6 with TRBJ1-2; 7 middle bases align to TRBD1. At the DNA level, the sequence is TGTGCCAGCAGCCCCCAGACAGGGCTGAACTATGGCTACACCTTC. This sequence encodes CASSPQTGLNYGYTF.